The next 2 T cell receptor beta chains were all read from a single sample in a study of monozygotic twins with cystic fibrosis. The data were produced by immunoSEQ multiplex PCR, yet TCRdb's version contains in-frame clones alone and is incomplete. This table holds about 14,000 clones, around 93% found once. The sample consisted of blood. The receptors here all came from a girl aged 2-10 years with cystic fibrosis.

The V call is TRBV30, the J call TRBJ1-1; the D gene is possibly TRBD1 (5 bases). V was cut by 4 bases and J by 2 bases, with 11 bases left in between. Germline V gene data show CDR1 as GTSNPN and CDR2 as SVGIG (reference sequence). The CDR3 covers 13 residues. DNA of the CDR3: TGTGCCTGGACGCCTAGGGGTAACACTGAAGCTTTCTTT. Amino acid sequence: CAWTPRGNTEAFF.

The chain joins TRBV6-5 to TRBJ2-1, with 8 bases fitting TRBD1. V shed 5 bases and J 5 bases; nucleotides not matched to a gene: 8. There are 15 residues in the CDR3. CDR1 and CDR2 from the germline V gene are MNHEY and SVGAGI. The CDR3 region has the DNA TGTGCCAGCAGTCAGACAGGGGTAGTAAACAATGAGCAGTTCTTC. Its protein product is CASSQTGVVNNEQFF.